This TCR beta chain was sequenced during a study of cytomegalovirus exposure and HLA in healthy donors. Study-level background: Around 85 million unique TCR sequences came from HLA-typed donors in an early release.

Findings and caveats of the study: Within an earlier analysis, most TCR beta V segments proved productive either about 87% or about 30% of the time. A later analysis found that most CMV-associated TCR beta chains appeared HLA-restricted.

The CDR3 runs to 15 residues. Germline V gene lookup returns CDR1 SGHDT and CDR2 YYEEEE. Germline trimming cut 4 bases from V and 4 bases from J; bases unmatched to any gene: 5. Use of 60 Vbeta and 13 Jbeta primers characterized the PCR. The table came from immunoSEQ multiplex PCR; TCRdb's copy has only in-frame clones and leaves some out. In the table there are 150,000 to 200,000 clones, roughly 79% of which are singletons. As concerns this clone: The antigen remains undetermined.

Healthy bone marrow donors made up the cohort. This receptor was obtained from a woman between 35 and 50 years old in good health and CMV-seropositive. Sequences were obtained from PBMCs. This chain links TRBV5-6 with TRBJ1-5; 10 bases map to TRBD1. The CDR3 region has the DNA TGTGCCAGCAGCAGGGGACAGGGGTGGAATCAGCCCCAGCATTTT. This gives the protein CASSRGQGWNQPQHF. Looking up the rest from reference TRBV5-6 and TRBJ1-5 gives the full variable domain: DAGVTQSPTHLIKTRGQQVTLRCSPKSGHDTVSWYQQALGQGPQFIFQYYEEEERQRGNFPDRFSGHQFPNYSSELNVNALLLGDSALYLCASSRGQGWNQPQHFGDGTRLSIL.